This TCR beta chain was captured by sequencing in a study of response to subunit inactivated influenza vaccine. TCRdb processed the RT-PCR reads anew with MiXCR; each CDR3 protein has one entry. This sample yields 540,000 or so distinct CDR3 sequences, of which 10% to 15% are seen a single time; around 12% belongs to the top ten. Points from the study as a whole: Authors suggested each seasonal flu vaccination may recruit only limited numbers of new T cells.

V was shortened by 1 base and J by 4 bases, with 6 bases between the two germline ends. The CDR3 length is 12 residues. Germline CDR1 SGHDT, CDR2 YYEEEE. This clonotype was picked up a small number of times. Its antigen is undetermined. The V and J genes are TRBV5-6 and TRBJ2-7, with D uncertain. This clonotype was obtained from a man in his forties or fifties who received an inactivated influenza vaccine. Sequences were derived from PBMCs from blood, sampled 40 to 50 days after vaccination. The CDR3: CASSLRIYEQYF. CDR3 in DNA: TGTGCCAGCAGCTTGAGGATTTACGAGCAGTACTTC.